Described below is a single T cell receptor beta chain sequence and its context. Its antigen is still unknown. The V and J ends lost 1 base and 3 bases respectively, with 16 bases between them. CDR1 and CDR2 from the germline V gene are SGHDN and FVKESK. The CDR3 sequence is 16 residues long. This entry is derived from a study of cytomegalovirus exposure and HLA in healthy donors. The study's findings and limits: There was a cluster of highly shared sequence variants that was likely a sequencing artifact. Most observed TCR sequences were rare, whereas some public TCRs were detected in many donors.

With 60 Vbeta and 13 Jbeta primers, the PCR was carried out. The protocol was immunoSEQ multiplex PCR, while the TCRdb copy is restricted to in-frame clones and leaves out a portion. Here the sample spans about 18,000 clones, under 80% being singletons. Sequencing input: PBMCs. The receptor was derived from a man aged 18-30 years in good health and CMV-seronegative. This chain joins TRBV14 and TRBJ2-7; D perhaps matches TRBD1 (5 bases). The CDR3 region has the DNA TGTGCCAGCAGCCAAGGGGGAACAGGTCGAGGCTACGAGCAGTACTTC. Its translation: CASSQGGTGRGYEQYF. The full variable domain, completed using reference TRBV14 and TRBJ2-7, is EAGVTQFPSHSVIEKGQTVTLRCDPISGHDNLYWYRRVMGKEIKFLLHFVKESKQDESGMPNNRFLAERTGGTYSTLKVQPAELEDSGVYFCASSQGGTGRGYEQYFGPGTRLTVT.